The rows below give T cell receptor beta chains drawn from one sample of a study of cytomegalovirus exposure and HLA in healthy donors. The table came from immunoSEQ multiplex PCR; TCRdb's copy has only in-frame clones and leaves some out. Counted here are approximately 160,000 clones, around 63% occurring once; the ten biggest clones make up 3.5% to 5.5%. What was sequenced was PBMCs. The receptors stem from a woman between 18 and 30 years old in good health and CMV-seropositive. CDR3s include the opening cysteine and the closing phenylalanine or tryptophan. A D gene is named only where the DNA matches it firmly. Rows give clone size only sometimes, using once, few, many, or a class for an expanded clone.

V gene: TRBV4-1
D gene: TRBD2
clone size: .
J gene: TRBJ2-1
CDR3 DNA: TGCGCCAGCAGCCCGGATAAGCGGGAGGATTACAATGAGCAGTTCTTC
CDR3 protein: CASSPDKREDYNEQFF

V gene: TRBV27
D gene: .
clone size: .
J gene: TRBJ1-2
CDR3 DNA: TGTGCCAGCAGTAGCTACAGGGTTGACTATGGCTACACCTTC
CDR3 protein: CASSSYRVDYGYTF

V gene: TRBV27
D gene: .
clone size: few
J gene: TRBJ2-7
CDR3 DNA: TGTGCCAGCAGTAGGGGTATGGGCTACGAGCAGTACTTC
CDR3 protein: CASSRGMGYEQYF

V gene: TRBV4-1
D gene: TRBD1
clone size: .
J gene: TRBJ2-7
CDR3 DNA: TGCGCCAGCAGCCCTCCTTCCGGGACAGGGTATTCCTACGAGCAGTACTTC
CDR3 protein: CASSPPSGTGYSYEQYF

V gene: TRBV6-5
D gene: .
clone size: .
J gene: TRBJ2-3
CDR3 DNA: TGTGCCAGCAGGCGGGACAGCACAGATACGCAGTATTTT
CDR3 protein: CASRRDSTDTQYF

V gene: TRBV5-1
D gene: TRBD2
clone size: .
J gene: TRBJ2-1
CDR3 DNA: TGCGCCAGCAGCTTGTTAGCGGGATATAACAATGAGCAGTTCTTC
CDR3 protein: CASSLLAGYNNEQFF

V gene: TRBV2
D gene: .
clone size: few
J gene: TRBJ1-5
CDR3 DNA: TGTGCCAGCAGTTTTAACAAGGGGAATCAGCCCCAGCATTTT
CDR3 protein: CASSFNKGNQPQHF

V gene: TRBV21-1
D gene: .
clone size: .
J gene: TRBJ2-5
CDR3 DNA: TGTGCCAGCAGCAAGAAAGCGGGCCGCCAAGAGACCCAGTACTTC
CDR3 protein: CASSKKAGRQETQYF

V gene: TRBV2
D gene: .
clone size: .
J gene: TRBJ1-6
CDR3 DNA: TGTGCCAGCACCCCTATACCCTCGAGCTCCTATAATTCACCCCTCCACTTT
CDR3 protein: CASTPIPSSSYNSPLHF

V gene: TRBV28
D gene: TRBD1
clone size: once
J gene: TRBJ1-5
CDR3 DNA: TGTGCCAGCAGGCCGGGACAGTTGAATCAGCCCCAGCATTTT
CDR3 protein: CASRPGQLNQPQHF

V gene: TRBV7-6
D gene: TRBD2
clone size: .
J gene: TRBJ2-1
CDR3 DNA: TGTGCCAGCAGCTTAGTCCCCAGCGGGAGGGATGAGCAGTTCTTC
CDR3 protein: CASSLVPSGRDEQFF

V gene: TRBV4-2
D gene: TRBD2
clone size: few
J gene: TRBJ2-3
CDR3 DNA: TGTGCCAGCAGCCAAGCCGATCAGCGGGGGGCGGGGGATACGCAGTATTTT
CDR3 protein: CASSQADQRGAGDTQYF

V gene: TRBV4-1
D gene: TRBD1
clone size: .
J gene: TRBJ2-7
CDR3 DNA: TGCGCCAGCAGACAGGGGCCAGACTACGAGCAGTACTTC
CDR3 protein: CASRQGPDYEQYF

V gene: TRBV10-1
D gene: TRBD1
clone size: .
J gene: TRBJ2-7
CDR3 DNA: TGCGCCAGCCCGGGACAGGGGGCGGCAGATGTGTACGAGCAGTACTTC
CDR3 protein: CASPGQGAADVYEQYF

V gene: TRBV4-2
D gene: TRBD1
clone size: .
J gene: TRBJ1-6
CDR3 DNA: TGTGCCAGCAGCCAAGGACAGGGACATAATTCACCCCTCCACTTT
CDR3 protein: CASSQGQGHNSPLHF

V gene: TRBV30
D gene: .
clone size: .
J gene: TRBJ1-6
CDR3 DNA: TGTGCCTGGAGGGGCCAGCCCTCCTATAATTCACCCCTCCACTTT
CDR3 protein: CAWRGQPSYNSPLHF

V gene: TRBV9
D gene: .
clone size: .
J gene: TRBJ2-3
CDR3 DNA: TGTGCCAGCAGCGTGCTTGAGCGGGATACGCAGTATTTT
CDR3 protein: CASSVLERDTQYF

V gene: TRBV6-1
D gene: TRBD1
clone size: once
J gene: TRBJ2-7
CDR3 DNA: TGTGCCAGCAGTGAAGTCGGGACAGGGTTCTACGAGCAGTACTTC
CDR3 protein: CASSEVGTGFYEQYF

V gene: TRBV6-1
D gene: .
clone size: .
J gene: TRBJ1-1
CDR3 DNA: TGTGCCAGCAGCCTACAGGGGAACACTGAAGCTTTCTTT
CDR3 protein: CASSLQGNTEAFF

V gene: TRBV9
D gene: .
clone size: few
J gene: TRBJ1-3
CDR3 DNA: TGTGCCAGCAGCGCTGACGGAGGCTCTGGAAACACCATATATTTT
CDR3 protein: CASSADGGSGNTIYF

V gene: TRBV18
D gene: TRBD2
clone size: .
J gene: TRBJ2-3
CDR3 DNA: TGTGCCAGCTCACCACGCTCTAGCGGGTCTGGAGATACGCAGTATTTT
CDR3 protein: CASSPRSSGSGDTQYF

V gene: TRBV5-1
D gene: .
clone size: .
J gene: TRBJ1-1
CDR3 DNA: TGCGCCAGCAGCTTAAGCGACAGGTCTTTTGGCACTGAAGCTTTCTTT
CDR3 protein: CASSLSDRSFGTEAFF

V gene: TRBV6-1
D gene: .
clone size: .
J gene: TRBJ2-7
CDR3 DNA: TGTGCCAGCAGTGAAGCACCCAGCGGGCAATACGAGCAGTACTTC
CDR3 protein: CASSEAPSGQYEQYF

V gene: TRBV19
D gene: .
clone size: .
J gene: TRBJ1-1
CDR3 DNA: TGTGCCAGTAGGGGCTACCACGGACAGATGAACACTGAAGCTTTCTTT
CDR3 protein: CASRGYHGQMNTEAFF

V gene: TRBV6-5
D gene: .
clone size: .
J gene: TRBJ1-5
CDR3 DNA: TGTGCCAGCAGTTGGACAGCCGGTGCCAATCAGCCCCAGCATTTT
CDR3 protein: CASSWTAGANQPQHF

V gene: TRBV5-1
D gene: .
clone size: .
J gene: TRBJ2-2
CDR3 DNA: TGCGCCAGCAGCTTGGCGGCCGGGACCGGGGAGCTGTTTTTT
CDR3 protein: CASSLAAGTGELFF

V gene: TRBV2
D gene: TRBD1
clone size: .
J gene: TRBJ2-7
CDR3 DNA: TGTGCCAGCAGTGACGACAGGGGGCACGAGCAGTACTTC
CDR3 protein: CASSDDRGHEQYF

V gene: TRBV18
D gene: TRBD1
clone size: few
J gene: TRBJ1-2
CDR3 DNA: TGTGCCAGCTCACCTCAGGGGGCGAATGGCTACACCTTC
CDR3 protein: CASSPQGANGYTF

V gene: TRBV7-6
D gene: .
clone size: .
J gene: TRBJ2-7
CDR3 DNA: TGTGCCAGCAGCTTAATGTCAGGGCCCTACGAGCAGTACTTC
CDR3 protein: CASSLMSGPYEQYF

V gene: TRBV4-2
D gene: TRBD2
clone size: .
J gene: TRBJ2-2
CDR3 DNA: TGTGCCAGCAGCCAAGATCGGCTAGCGGGAAGGTTGGGCACCGGGGAGCTGTTTTTT
CDR3 protein: CASSQDRLAGRLGTGELFF

V gene: TRBV7-9
D gene: .
clone size: .
J gene: TRBJ2-2
CDR3 DNA: TGTGCCAGCAGCTTTTGGGCAGGAATAAGAGGGGAGCTGTTTTTT
CDR3 protein: CASSFWAGIRGELFF

V gene: TRBV6-6
D gene: .
clone size: .
J gene: TRBJ2-2
CDR3 DNA: TGTGCCAGCAGCCGCGGACAGGGAGGGACCGGGGAGCTGTTTTTT
CDR3 protein: CASSRGQGGTGELFF

V gene: TRBV6-5
D gene: .
clone size: .
J gene: TRBJ2-7
CDR3 DNA: TGTGCCAGCAGCTACGCAGGGAAAGGTTACGAGCAGTACTTC
CDR3 protein: CASSYAGKGYEQYF

V gene: TRBV7-2
D gene: TRBD2
clone size: .
J gene: TRBJ2-5
CDR3 DNA: TGTGCCAGCAGCCCTCGTGGCGGGAGGGAGACCCAGTACTTC
CDR3 protein: CASSPRGGRETQYF

V gene: TRBV23-1
D gene: .
clone size: .
J gene: TRBJ2-7
CDR3 DNA: TGCGCCAGCAGTCACTCTCCGGGACACTTCTACGAGCAGTACTTC
CDR3 protein: CASSHSPGHFYEQYF

V gene: TRBV2
D gene: .
clone size: once
J gene: TRBJ1-6
CDR3 DNA: TGTGCCAGCAGTGGAGTGAGGGGGTGGTATCCACCCCTCCACTTT
CDR3 protein: CASSGVRGWYPPLHF

V gene: TRBV6-6
D gene: TRBD1
clone size: few
J gene: TRBJ1-3
CDR3 DNA: TGTGCCAGCATCCCGGGACAGTTCTCTGGAAACACCATATATTTT
CDR3 protein: CASIPGQFSGNTIYF

V gene: TRBV6-6
D gene: .
clone size: .
J gene: TRBJ1-2
CDR3 DNA: TGTGCCAGCAGGGAACAGGGAACCGCTGGCTATGGCTACACCTTC
CDR3 protein: CASREQGTAGYGYTF

V gene: TRBV7-9
D gene: TRBD2
clone size: .
J gene: TRBJ2-1
CDR3 DNA: TGTGCCAGCAGCTTAGAAGCGGGGGCTTTCAATGAGCAGTTCTTC
CDR3 protein: CASSLEAGAFNEQFF

V gene: TRBV11-2
D gene: TRBD1
clone size: .
J gene: TRBJ2-7
CDR3 DNA: TGTGCCAGCAGCTTAGACCGGGACAGGGGAAGGCTTTACGAGCAGTACTTC
CDR3 protein: CASSLDRDRGRLYEQYF

V gene: TRBV25-1
D gene: .
clone size: once
J gene: TRBJ2-5
CDR3 DNA: TGTGCCAGCAGTGAATACAAGGGGCGACAAGAGACCCAGTACTTC
CDR3 protein: CASSEYKGRQETQYF

V gene: TRBV6-5
D gene: .
clone size: .
J gene: TRBJ2-3
CDR3 DNA: TGTGCCAGCAGTTACTCCTACAGTGAAGATACGCAGTATTTT
CDR3 protein: CASSYSYSEDTQYF

V gene: TRBV6-1
D gene: TRBD1
clone size: .
J gene: TRBJ1-6
CDR3 DNA: TGTGCCAGCAGGTGGGCGGGGACAGGGTCTTCACCCCTCCACTTT
CDR3 protein: CASRWAGTGSSPLHF

V gene: TRBV19
D gene: .
clone size: .
J gene: TRBJ2-7
CDR3 DNA: TGTGCCAGTAGTATTCTCGGCGGCTCCTACGAGCAGTACTTC
CDR3 protein: CASSILGGSYEQYF

V gene: TRBV6-1
D gene: .
clone size: .
J gene: TRBJ1-5
CDR3 DNA: TGTGCCAGCAGTGAAAATCCCCGGGGGCCCCAGCATTTT
CDR3 protein: CASSENPRGPQHF

V gene: TRBV4-3
D gene: .
clone size: .
J gene: TRBJ2-7
CDR3 DNA: TGCGCCAGCAGCCAAGATCGGGGGTACGAGCAGTACTTC
CDR3 protein: CASSQDRGYEQYF

V gene: TRBV6-4
D gene: .
clone size: .
J gene: TRBJ2-2
CDR3 DNA: TGTGCCAGCAGTGACTCAGCAGGGGGGATCGGGGAGCTGTTTTTT
CDR3 protein: CASSDSAGGIGELFF

V gene: TRBV19
D gene: TRBD2
clone size: .
J gene: TRBJ2-1
CDR3 DNA: TGTGCCAGCGCCCCGGGACTAAATGAGCAGTTCTTC
CDR3 protein: CASAPGLNEQFF

V gene: TRBV30
D gene: .
clone size: .
J gene: TRBJ1-1
CDR3 DNA: TGTGCCTGGAGTGTCTGGGGGGGAGTTACTGAAGCTTTCTTT
CDR3 protein: CAWSVWGGVTEAFF

V gene: TRBV2
D gene: .
clone size: once
J gene: TRBJ1-3
CDR3 DNA: TGTGCCAGCAGGTCGGTCTCCAGGGCTGGAAACACCATATATTTT
CDR3 protein: CASRSVSRAGNTIYF

V gene: TRBV25-1
D gene: .
clone size: .
J gene: TRBJ2-2
CDR3 DNA: TGTGCCAGCAGTGAGCACAGCGGAGAATACACCGGGGAGCTGTTTTTT
CDR3 protein: CASSEHSGEYTGELFF